This TCR beta chain came from a study of OX40 agonist ivuxolimab in advanced cancers. Broadly, across the study: Ivuxolimab, which targeted the costimulatory receptor OX40 (CD134), was an agonistic, fully human IgG2 monoclonal antibody. Intravenous ivuxolimab was administered to patients every 2 weeks at six dose levels: 0.01, 0.1, 0.3, 1.5, 3 and 10 mg/kg. Of the roughly 51 dose-escalation patients, hepatocellular carcinoma was present in about 20, melanoma in around 15, renal cell carcinoma in 9 and head and neck cancer in 9. In the dose-escalation cohort, 82.7% of patients were male, and the mean age was approximately 55 years, with a range of about 23 to 85. Patients were allowed to have had prior anti-PD-1, anti-PD-L1 or anti-CTLA-4 therapy, and 40% of the dose-escalation patients had previously received checkpoint inhibitors. Three dose-escalation patients achieved partial responses, one with hepatocellular carcinoma and two with cutaneous melanoma. Peripheral TCRbeta sequencing aimed to test whether ivuxolimab altered TCR sequence diversity and caused clonal T-cell expansion. The paper reports the monotherapy dose-escalation portion (N of about 56 patients) of the phase I ivuxolimab trial. Overall results and qualifications from the work: Which antigens the clonally expanded peripheral T cells were specific for was not determined. At doses of 0.1 to 3.0 mg/kg, clonal expansion of both CD4+ and CD8+ blood T cells was observed from baseline to week 6. Low levels of normalized T-cell clonal expansion were also shown by some nonresponding patients. On average, CD8+ T cells showed more expanded clones than CD4+ T cells after ivuxolimab. In the 0.1-3.0 mg/kg groups, partial responders had among the lowest normalized peripheral clonal expansion, particularly in CD8+ T cells.

V is reduced by 3 bases and J by 5 bases, leaving a spacing of 14 bases between them. The CDR3 numbers 14 residues from cysteine through phenylalanine. The sequence is cut down to CDR3 DNA, 42 bases in frame from base 1. The germline V gene (reference sequence) yields GTSNPN for CDR1 and SVGIG for CDR2. For sequencing of the TCRbeta CDR3 region, genomic DNA was extracted from the sorted cells. TCRbeta CDR3 regions were sequenced using the immunoSEQ Assay. Entries here come from immuneACCESS through TCRdb and include only in-frame sequences with V and J called. Some clones fail to appear in such tables; in the studies checked, an unresolved V gene covers under half of the shortfall, and the cause of the remainder is unknown. The sample yields some 94,000 clones; approximately 89% were counted once. The ten top clones hold around 0.86% of the sample. To note about this clone: No cognate antigen has been identified for it. No per-base quality is available; no much larger clone lies one base away.

The trial excluded patients who had a history of autoimmune disease or were on systemic immunosuppression. Peripheral blood for TCR sequencing was collected from all dose cohorts at baseline, on cycle 4 day 1, and on cycle 7 day 1. The samples were drawn from a first-in-human, open-label, multicenter phase I dose-escalation trial of ivuxolimab. The trial enrolled adults with locally advanced or metastatic head and neck squamous cell, hepatocellular, melanoma or renal cell carcinoma. Before TCR sequencing, CD4+ and CD8+ T cells were separately sorted from peripheral blood. Sequenced material: CD4+ or CD8+ T cells sorted from blood, taken in a trial of the OX40 agonist ivuxolimab. This TCR came from an adult with an advanced solid tumor such as melanoma, head and neck, liver or kidney cancer. The chain uses TRBV30 and TRBJ2-1, and TRBD2 may be the D gene, going by 5 matching bases. CDR3 region: CAWSGLLSDNEQFF. The DNA is as follows: TGTGCCTGGAGCGGACTTCTATCGGACAATGAGCAGTTCTTC.